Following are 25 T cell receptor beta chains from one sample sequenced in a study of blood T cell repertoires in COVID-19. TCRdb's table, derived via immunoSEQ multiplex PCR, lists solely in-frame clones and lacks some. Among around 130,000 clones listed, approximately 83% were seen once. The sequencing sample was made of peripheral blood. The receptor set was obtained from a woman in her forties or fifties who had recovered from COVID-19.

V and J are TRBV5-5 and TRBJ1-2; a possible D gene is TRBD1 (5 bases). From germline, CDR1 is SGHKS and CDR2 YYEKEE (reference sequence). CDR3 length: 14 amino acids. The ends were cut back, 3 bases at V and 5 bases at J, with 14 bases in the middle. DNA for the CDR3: TGTGCCAGCAGCTCCGGGGGAGGATCGTATGGCTACACCTTC. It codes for CASSSGGGSYGYTF.

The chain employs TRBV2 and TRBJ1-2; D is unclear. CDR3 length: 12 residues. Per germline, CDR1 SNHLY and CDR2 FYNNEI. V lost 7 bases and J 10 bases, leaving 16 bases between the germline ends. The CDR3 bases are TGTGCCAGCACTTTAGGAGCTCGTTACTACACCTTC. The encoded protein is CASTLGARYYTF.

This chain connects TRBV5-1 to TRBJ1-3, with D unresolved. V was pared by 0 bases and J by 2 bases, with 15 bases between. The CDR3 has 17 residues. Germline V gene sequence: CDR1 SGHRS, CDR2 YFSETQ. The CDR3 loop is CASSLESRPSAGNTIYF. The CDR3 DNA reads TGCGCCAGCAGCTTGGAATCGCGCCCCTCGGCTGGAAACACCATATATTTT.

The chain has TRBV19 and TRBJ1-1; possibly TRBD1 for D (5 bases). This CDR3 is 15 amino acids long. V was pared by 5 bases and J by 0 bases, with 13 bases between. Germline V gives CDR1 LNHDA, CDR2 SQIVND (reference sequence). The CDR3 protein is CASSYRSGVNTEAFF. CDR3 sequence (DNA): TGTGCCAGTAGTTACAGGAGTGGCGTGAACACTGAAGCTTTCTTT.

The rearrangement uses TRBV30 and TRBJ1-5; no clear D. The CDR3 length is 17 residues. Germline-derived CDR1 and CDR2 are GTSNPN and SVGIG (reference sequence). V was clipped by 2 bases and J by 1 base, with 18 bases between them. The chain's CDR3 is CAWSPTVFSRSNQPQHF. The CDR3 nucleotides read TGTGCCTGGAGTCCAACCGTTTTTTCCAGGAGCAATCAGCCCCAGCATTTT.

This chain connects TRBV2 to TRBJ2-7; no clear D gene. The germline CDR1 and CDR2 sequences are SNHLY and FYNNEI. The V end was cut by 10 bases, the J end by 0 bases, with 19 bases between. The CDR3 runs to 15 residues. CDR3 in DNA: TGTGCCACAAAGACTGGGTCTCCTAGCTCCTACGAGCAGTACTTC. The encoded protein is CATKTGSPSSYEQYF.

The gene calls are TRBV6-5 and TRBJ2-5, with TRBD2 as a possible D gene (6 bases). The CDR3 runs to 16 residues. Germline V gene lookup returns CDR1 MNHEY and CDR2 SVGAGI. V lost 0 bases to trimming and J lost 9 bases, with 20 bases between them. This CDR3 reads CASSYSRSRESGAQYF. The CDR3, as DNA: TGTGCCAGCAGTTACTCGAGGAGCCGGGAGTCTGGGGCCCAGTACTTC.

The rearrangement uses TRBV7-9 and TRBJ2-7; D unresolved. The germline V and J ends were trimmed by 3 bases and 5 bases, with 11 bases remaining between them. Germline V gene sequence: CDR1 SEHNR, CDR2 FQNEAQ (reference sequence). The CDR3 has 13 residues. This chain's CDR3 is CASSFSPPDEQYF. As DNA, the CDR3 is TGTGCCAGCAGCTTTAGTCCTCCGGACGAGCAGTACTTC.

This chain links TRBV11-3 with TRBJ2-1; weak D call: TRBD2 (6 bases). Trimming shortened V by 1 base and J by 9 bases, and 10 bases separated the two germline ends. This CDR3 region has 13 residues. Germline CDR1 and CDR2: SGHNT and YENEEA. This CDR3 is CASSLGLVSEQFF. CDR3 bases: TGTGCCAGCAGCTTAGGACTAGTGAGTGAGCAGTTCTTC.

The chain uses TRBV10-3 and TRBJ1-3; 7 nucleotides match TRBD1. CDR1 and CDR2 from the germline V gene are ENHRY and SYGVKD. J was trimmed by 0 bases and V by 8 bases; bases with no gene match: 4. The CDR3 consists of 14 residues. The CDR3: CAIGTAGSGNTIYF. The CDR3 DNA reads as TGTGCCATCGGGACAGCCGGCTCTGGAAACACCATATATTTT.

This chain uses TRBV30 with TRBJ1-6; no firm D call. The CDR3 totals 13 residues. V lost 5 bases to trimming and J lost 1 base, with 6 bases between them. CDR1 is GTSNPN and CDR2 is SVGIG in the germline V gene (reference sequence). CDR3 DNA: TGTGCCTGGGCGGCATCCTATAATTCACCCCTCCACTTT. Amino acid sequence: CAWAASYNSPLHF.

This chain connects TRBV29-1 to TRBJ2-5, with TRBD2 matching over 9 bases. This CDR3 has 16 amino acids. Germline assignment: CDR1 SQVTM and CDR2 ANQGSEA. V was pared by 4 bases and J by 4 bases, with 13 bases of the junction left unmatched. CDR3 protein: CSVVTSGGLGRETQYF. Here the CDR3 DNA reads TGCAGCGTTGTGACTAGCGGAGGTCTAGGAAGAGAGACCCAGTACTTC.

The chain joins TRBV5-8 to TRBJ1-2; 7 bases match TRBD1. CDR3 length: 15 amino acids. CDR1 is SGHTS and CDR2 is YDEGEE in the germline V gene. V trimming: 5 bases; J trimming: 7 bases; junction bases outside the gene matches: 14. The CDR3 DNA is TGTGCCAGCAGACACCGGGACAGCTCTGGTCGTGGCTACACCTTC. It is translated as CASRHRDSSGRGYTF.

The CDR3 sequence is CASSYSGGSYEQYF. In DNA, the CDR3 is TGCGCCAGCAGCTATAGCGGGGGGTCCTACGAGCAGTACTTC. The chain couples TRBV5-1 to TRBJ2-7, with 10 positions matching TRBD2. The CDR3 contains 14 residues. The germline V gene encodes CDR1 SGHRS and CDR2 YFSETQ. Trimming took 3 bases from V and 1 from J; bases not matched to a gene: 1.

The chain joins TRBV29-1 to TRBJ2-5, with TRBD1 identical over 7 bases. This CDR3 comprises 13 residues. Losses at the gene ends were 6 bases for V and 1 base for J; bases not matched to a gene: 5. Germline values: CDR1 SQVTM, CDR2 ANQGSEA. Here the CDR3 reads CSVKDRLQETQYF. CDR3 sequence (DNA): TGCAGCGTCAAGGACAGGCTCCAAGAGACCCAGTACTTC.

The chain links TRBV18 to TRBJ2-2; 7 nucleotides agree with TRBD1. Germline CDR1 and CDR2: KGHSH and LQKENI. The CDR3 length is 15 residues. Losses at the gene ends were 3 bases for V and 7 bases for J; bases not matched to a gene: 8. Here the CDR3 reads CASSPRQGPYGELFF. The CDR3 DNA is TGTGCCAGCTCACCGCGACAGGGTCCGTACGGGGAGCTGTTTTTT.

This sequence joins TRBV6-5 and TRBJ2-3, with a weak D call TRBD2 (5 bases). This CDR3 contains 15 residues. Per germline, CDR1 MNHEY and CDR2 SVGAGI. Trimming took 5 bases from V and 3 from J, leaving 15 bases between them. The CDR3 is CASSQTGSVTDTQYF. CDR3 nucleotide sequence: TGTGCCAGCAGTCAAACGGGGTCTGTTACAGATACGCAGTATTTT.

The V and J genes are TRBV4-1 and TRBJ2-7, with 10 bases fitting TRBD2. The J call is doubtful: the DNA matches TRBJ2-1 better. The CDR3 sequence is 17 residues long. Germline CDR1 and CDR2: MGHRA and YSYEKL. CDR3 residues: CASSPSPSGSSYNEQFF. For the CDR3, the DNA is TGCGCCAGCAGCCCCTCCCCTAGCGGGAGCTCCTACAATGAGCAGTTCTTC.

In nucleotides, the CDR3 is TGTGCCAGTAGTATTTTTTGGTCGCGGGGGGGAAATGAGCAGTTCTTC. Amino acid sequence: CASSIFWSRGGNEQFF. V usage is TRBV19 and J usage is TRBJ2-1; 9 bases are a match to TRBD2. The CDR3 runs to 16 residues. After removal of 3 bases from V and 7 bases from J, the junction contained 10 bases not matched to a gene. The germline V gene encodes CDR1 LNHDA and CDR2 SQIVND (reference sequence).

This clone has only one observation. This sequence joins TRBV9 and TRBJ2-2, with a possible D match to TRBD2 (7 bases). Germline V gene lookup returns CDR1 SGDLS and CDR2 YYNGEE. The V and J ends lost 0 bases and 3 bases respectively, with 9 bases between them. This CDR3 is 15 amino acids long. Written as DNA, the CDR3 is TGTGCCAGCAGCGTAGAGGGGGGGTACACCGGGGAGCTGTTTTTT. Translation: CASSVEGGYTGELFF.

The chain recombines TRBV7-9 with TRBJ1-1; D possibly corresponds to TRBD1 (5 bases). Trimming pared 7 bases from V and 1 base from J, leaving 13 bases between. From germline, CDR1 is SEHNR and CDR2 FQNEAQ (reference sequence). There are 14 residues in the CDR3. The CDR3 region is CASNRLGGNTEAFF. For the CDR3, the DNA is TGTGCCAGCAACCGGCTCGGGGGGAACACTGAAGCTTTCTTT.

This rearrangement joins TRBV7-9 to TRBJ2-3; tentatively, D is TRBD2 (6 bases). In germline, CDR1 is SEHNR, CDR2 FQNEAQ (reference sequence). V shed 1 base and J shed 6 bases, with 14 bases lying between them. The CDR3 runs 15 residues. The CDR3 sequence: CASSLGSLARDTQYF. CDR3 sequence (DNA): TGTGCCAGCAGCTTAGGTAGCCTAGCGAGGGATACGCAGTATTTT.

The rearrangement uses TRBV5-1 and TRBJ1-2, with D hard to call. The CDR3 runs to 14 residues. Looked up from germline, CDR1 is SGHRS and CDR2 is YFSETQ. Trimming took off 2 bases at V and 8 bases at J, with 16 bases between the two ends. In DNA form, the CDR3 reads TGCGCCAGCAGCTTTACGGACTCAACGGGGGGCTACACCTTC. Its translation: CASSFTDSTGGYTF. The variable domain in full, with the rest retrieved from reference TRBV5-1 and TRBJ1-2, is KAGVTQTPRYLIKTRGQQVTLSCSPISGHRSVSWYQQTPGQGLQFLFEYFSETQRNKGNFPGRFSGRQFSNSRSEMNVSTLELGDSALYLCASSFTDSTGGYTFGSGTRLTVV.

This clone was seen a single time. CDR3 residues: CASSKTSGGARDTQYF. DNA for the CDR3: TGTGCCAGCAGCAAGACTAGCGGGGGGGCAAGAGATACGCAGTATTTT. This chain connects TRBV7-7 to TRBJ2-3, with TRBD2 matching over 14 bases. CDR1 SSHAT and CDR2 FNYEAQ come from the germline V gene (reference sequence). The CDR3 is made up of 16 amino acids. Losses at the gene ends were 5 bases for V and 5 bases for J; bases not matched to a gene: 6. Drawing the rest from reference TRBV7-7 and TRBJ2-3, the complete variable domain is GAGVSQSPRYKVTKRGQDVTLRCDPISSHATLYWYQQALGQGPEFLTYFNYEAQPDKSGLPSDRFSAERPEGSISTLTIQRTEQRDSAMYRCASSKTSGGARDTQYFGPGTRLTVL.

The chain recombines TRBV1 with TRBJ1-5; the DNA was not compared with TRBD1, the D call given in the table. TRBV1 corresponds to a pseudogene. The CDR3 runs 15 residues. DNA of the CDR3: TGCACCAGCAGCCAACCCTTACAGGCCAATCAGCCCCAGCATTTT. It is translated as CTSSQPLQANQPQHF.